The source of this TCR beta chain is a study of blood T cell repertoires in COVID-19. Overall study context: Samples taken during acute and convalescent COVID-19 were collected in the United States, Italy and Spain. T cells, B-cell-depleted T cells, or PBMCs provided the cDNA or gDNA that served as material.

In the original workflow: Using reference gene primer amplification, nucleated cell counts were estimated. Clones were read by immunoSEQ multiplex PCR, and TCRdb kept only the in-frame ones, dropping some. V and J calls and clone size come straight from that table; D and trimming were deduced from the DNA. In the table there are some 140,000 clones, around 80% of which are singletons. This TCR derives from a man aged 80 or over with acute or convalescent COVID-19. Sequencing was carried out using peripheral blood.

The CDR3 DNA reads as TGTGCCAGCAGCCGAACGGGGGGGGTTGACGAGCAGTACTTC. It codes for CASSRTGGVDEQYF. The V call is TRBV3-1 (or the pseudogene TRBV3-2), the J call TRBJ2-7, with TRBD2 identical over 8 bases. The germline CDR1 and CDR2 sequences are LGHDT and YNNKEL (reference sequence). V shed 4 bases, J shed 5 bases, and the junction held 7 bases outside the gene matches. The CDR3 is 14 residues long.